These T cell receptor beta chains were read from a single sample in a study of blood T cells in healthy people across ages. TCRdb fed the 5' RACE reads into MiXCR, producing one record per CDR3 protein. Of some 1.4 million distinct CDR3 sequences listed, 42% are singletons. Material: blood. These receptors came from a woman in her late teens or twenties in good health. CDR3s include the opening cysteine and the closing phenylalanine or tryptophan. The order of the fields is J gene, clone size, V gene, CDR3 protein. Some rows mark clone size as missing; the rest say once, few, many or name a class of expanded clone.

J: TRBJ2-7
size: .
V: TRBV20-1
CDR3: CSARDPLAGGCEQYF

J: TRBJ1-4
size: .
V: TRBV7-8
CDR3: CASSFLGDRATNEKLFF

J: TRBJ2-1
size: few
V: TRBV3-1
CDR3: CASSQGGPGVNEQFF

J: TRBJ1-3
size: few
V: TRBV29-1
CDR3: CSAGTAGNTIYF

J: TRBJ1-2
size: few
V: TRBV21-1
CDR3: CASSIASDGEIYGYTF

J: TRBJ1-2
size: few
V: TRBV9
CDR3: CASSAEGRSYGYTF

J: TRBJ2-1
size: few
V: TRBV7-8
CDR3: CASSPPGTLSGNEQFF

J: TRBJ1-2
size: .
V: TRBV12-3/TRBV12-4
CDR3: CASSVGTGLGYTF

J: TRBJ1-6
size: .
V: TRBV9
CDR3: CASSARTGPDNSPLHF

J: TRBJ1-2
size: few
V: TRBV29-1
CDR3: CSISRDSILFGYTF

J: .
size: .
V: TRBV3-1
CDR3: CASSSHRDSRGTQYF

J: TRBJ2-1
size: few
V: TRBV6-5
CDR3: CASSQGRLAGGNEQFF

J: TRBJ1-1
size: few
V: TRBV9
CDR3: CASSVVGWRLNTEAFF

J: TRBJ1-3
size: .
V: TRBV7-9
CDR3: CASSLAEGQRTGNTIYF

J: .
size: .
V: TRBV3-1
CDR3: CASTSRVSSYNEQYF

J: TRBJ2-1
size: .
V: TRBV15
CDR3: CATSRDVAKGQFF

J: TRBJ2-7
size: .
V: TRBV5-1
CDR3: CASSKDYGGGNEQYF

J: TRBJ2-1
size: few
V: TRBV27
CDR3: CASTKRETYNEQFF

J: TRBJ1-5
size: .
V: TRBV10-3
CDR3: CAISGTDGPQHF

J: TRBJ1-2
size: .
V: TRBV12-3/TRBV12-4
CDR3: CASSAGRLDGYTF

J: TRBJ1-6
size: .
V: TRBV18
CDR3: CASSPTTGDSPLHF

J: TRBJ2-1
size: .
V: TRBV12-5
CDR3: CASGETGNSHEQFF

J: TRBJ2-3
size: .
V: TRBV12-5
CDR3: CASAVQGFGADTQYF

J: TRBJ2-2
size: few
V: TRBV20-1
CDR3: CSARTGTSGGELFF

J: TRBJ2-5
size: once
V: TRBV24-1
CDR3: CATSDPRRQGRETQYF

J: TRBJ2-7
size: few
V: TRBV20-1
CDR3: CSARDPGTVSLEQYF

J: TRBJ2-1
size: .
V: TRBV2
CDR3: CASSFGLARETQFF

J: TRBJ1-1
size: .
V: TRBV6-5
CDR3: CASSFRRVNTEAFF

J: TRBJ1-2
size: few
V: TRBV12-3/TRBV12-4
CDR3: CASSFPPFYGYTF

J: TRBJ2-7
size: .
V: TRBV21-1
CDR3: CASRSPTGNNEQYF

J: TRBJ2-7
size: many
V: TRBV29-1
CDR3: CSVGTGQGVLDEQYF